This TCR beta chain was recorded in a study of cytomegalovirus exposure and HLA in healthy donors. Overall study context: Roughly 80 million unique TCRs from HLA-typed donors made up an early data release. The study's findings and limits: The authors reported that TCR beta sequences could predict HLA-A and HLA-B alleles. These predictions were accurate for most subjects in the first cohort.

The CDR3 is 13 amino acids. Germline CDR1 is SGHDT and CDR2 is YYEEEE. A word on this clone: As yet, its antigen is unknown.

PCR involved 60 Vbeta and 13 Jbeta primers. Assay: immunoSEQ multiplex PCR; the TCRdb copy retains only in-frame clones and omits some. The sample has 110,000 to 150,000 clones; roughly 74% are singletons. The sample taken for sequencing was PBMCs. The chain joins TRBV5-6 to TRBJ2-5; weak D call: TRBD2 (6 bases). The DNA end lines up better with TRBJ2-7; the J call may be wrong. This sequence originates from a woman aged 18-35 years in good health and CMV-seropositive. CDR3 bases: TGTGCCAGCAGCTTCACCACGGGGGACGAGCAGTACTTC. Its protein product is CASSFTTGDEQYF.